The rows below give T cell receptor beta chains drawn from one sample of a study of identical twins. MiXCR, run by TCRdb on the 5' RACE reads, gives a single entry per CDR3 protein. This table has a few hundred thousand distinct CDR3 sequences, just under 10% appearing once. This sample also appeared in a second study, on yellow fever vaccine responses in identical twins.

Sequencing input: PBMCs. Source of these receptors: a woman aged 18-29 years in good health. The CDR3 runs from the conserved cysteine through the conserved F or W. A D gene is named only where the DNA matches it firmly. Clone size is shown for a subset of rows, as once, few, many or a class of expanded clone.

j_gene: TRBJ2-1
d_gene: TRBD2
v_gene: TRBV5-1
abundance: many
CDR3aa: CASSLGTSSSLGEQFF
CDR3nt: TGCGCCAGCAGCTTGGGGACTAGTTCGTCTCTAGGTGAGCAGTTCTTC

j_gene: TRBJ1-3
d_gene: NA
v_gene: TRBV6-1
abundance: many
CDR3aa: CASSGTGSGNTIYF
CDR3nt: TGTGCCAGCAGTGGCACAGGGTCCGGAAACACCATATATTTT

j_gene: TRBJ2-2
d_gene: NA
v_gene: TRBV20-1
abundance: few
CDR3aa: CSANSDTGELFF
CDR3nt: TGCAGTGCTAACAGTGACACCGGGGAGCTGTTTTTT

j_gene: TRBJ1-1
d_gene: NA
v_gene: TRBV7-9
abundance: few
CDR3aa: CASSLGYGNTEAFF
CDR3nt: TGTGCCAGCAGCTTAGGTTACGGCAACACTGAAGCTTTCTTT

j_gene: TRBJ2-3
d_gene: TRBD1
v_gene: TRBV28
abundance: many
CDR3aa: CASSPLDRLTDTQYF
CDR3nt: TGTGCCAGCAGCCCTCTGGACAGGCTCACAGATACGCAGTATTTT

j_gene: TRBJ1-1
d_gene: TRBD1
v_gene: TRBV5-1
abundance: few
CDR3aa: CASSKGQISTEAFF
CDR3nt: TGCGCCAGCAGCAAGGGACAGATAAGCACTGAAGCTTTCTTT

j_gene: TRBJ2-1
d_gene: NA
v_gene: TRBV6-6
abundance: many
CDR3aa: CASSYSIGSEQFF
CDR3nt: TGTGCCAGCAGTTACTCGATTGGGAGTGAGCAGTTCTTC

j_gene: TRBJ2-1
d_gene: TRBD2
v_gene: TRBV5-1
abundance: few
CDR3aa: CASSHDGRGLSYNEQFF
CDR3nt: TGCGCCAGCAGCCACGACGGTAGGGGACTATCCTACAATGAGCAGTTCTTC

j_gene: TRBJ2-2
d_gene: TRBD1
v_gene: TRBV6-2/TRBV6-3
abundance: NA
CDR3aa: CASSEMDRKPTGELFF
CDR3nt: TGTGCCAGCAGTGAAATGGACAGGAAACCCACCGGGGAGCTGTTTTTT

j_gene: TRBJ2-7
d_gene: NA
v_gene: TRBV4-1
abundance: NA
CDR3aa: CASSQDSTVLEQYF
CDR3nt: TGCGCCAGCAGCCAAGATAGTACTGTCCTCGAGCAGTACTTC

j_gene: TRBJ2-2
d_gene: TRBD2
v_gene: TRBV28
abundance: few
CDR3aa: CASSLPGEGTGELFF
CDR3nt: TGTGCCAGCAGTTTACCCGGGGAGGGGACCGGGGAGCTGTTTTTT

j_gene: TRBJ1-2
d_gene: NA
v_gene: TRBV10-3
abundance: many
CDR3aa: CAISEGARGYGYTF
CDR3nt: TGTGCCATCAGTGAAGGGGCCAGGGGATATGGCTACACCTTC

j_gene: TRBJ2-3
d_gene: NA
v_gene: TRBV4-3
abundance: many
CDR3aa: CASSQFQGSGSDTQYF
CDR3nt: TGCGCCAGCAGCCAATTTCAAGGGAGTGGATCAGATACGCAGTATTTT

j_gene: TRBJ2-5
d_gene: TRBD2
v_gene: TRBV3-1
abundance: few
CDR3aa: CASSLTFGLAETQYF
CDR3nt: TGTGCCAGCAGCCTAACCTTCGGACTAGCGGAGACCCAGTACTTC